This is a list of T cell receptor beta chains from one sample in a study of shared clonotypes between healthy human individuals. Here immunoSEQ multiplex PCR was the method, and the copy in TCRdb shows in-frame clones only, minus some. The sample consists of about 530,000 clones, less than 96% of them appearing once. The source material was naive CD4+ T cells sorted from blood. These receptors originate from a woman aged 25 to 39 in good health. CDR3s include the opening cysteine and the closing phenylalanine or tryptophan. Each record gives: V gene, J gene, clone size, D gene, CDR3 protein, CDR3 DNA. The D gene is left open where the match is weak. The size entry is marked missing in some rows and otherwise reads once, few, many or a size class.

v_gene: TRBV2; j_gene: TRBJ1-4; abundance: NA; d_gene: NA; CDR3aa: CASRDSSNGEKLFF; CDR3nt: TGTGCCAGCAGGGACAGTTCGAATGGGGAAAAACTGTTTTTT
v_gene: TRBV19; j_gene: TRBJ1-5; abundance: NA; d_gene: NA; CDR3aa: CASTAGERRTYGINQPQHF; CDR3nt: TGTGCCAGTACCGCGGGGGAGAGACGTACTTATGGGATCAATCAGCCCCAGCATTTT
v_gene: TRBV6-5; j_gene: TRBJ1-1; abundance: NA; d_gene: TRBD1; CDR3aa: CASSYSYRGKTEAFF; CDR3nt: TGTGCCAGCAGTTACTCGTACAGGGGGAAGACTGAAGCTTTCTTT
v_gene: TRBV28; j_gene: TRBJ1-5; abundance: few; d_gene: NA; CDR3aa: CASSVAGAGPFNQPQHF; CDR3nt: TGTGCCAGCAGTGTCGCGGGGGCAGGCCCATTCAATCAGCCCCAGCATTTT
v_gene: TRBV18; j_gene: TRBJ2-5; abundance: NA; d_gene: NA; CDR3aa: CASSPVRETQYF; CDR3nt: TGTGCCAGCTCACCCGTTAGGGAGACCCAGTACTTC
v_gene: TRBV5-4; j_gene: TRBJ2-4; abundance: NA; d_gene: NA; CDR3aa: CASSFFNSQAKNIQYF; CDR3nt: TGTGCCAGCAGCTTTTTCAACAGCCAAGCCAAAAACATTCAGTACTTC
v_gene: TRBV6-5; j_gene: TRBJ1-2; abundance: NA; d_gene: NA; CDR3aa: CASTSGGYGYTF; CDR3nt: TGTGCCAGCACCTCGGGAGGGTACGGCTACACCTTC
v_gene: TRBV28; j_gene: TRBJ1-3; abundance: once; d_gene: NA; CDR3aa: CASSTAPGQNTIYF; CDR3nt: TGTGCCAGCAGCACGGCCCCTGGGCAAAACACCATATATTTT
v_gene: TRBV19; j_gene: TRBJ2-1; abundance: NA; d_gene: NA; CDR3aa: CASQDSPSYNEQFF; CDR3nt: TGTGCCAGTCAAGACAGTCCTTCCTACAATGAGCAGTTCTTC
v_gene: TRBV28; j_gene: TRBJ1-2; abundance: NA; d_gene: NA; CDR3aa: CASSAFLTTAGYYGYTF; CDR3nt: TGTGCCAGCAGCGCCTTCCTCACGACCGCAGGGTACTATGGCTACACCTTC
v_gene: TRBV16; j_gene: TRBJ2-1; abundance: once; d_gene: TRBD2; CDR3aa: CASSQLKVGLADNEQFF; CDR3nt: TGTGCCAGCAGCCAATTGAAGGTAGGACTAGCGGACAATGAGCAGTTCTTC
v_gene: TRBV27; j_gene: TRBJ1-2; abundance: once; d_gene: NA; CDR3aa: CASRRTSILYGYTF; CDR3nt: TGTGCCAGCAGACGGACGTCTATCCTATATGGCTACACCTTC
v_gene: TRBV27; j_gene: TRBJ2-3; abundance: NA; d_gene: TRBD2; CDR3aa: CASRSLAGGRDTQYF; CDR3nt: TGTGCCAGCAGGTCTCTAGCGGGAGGACGAGATACGCAGTATTTT
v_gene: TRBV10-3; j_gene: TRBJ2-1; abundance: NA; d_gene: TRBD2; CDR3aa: CAITPGLAGVDEQFF; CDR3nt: TGTGCCATCACCCCGGGACTAGCGGGAGTGGATGAGCAGTTCTTC
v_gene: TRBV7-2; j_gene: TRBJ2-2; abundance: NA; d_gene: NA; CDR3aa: CASSLEEGANTGELFF; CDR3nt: TGTGCCAGCAGCTTAGAGGAAGGGGCAAACACCGGGGAGCTGTTTTTT
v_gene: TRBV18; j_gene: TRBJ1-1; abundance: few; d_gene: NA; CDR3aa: CASSPLENTEAFF; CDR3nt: TGTGCCAGCTCACCACTTGAGAACACTGAAGCTTTCTTT
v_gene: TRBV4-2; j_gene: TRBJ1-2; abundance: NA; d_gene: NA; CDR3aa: CASSQEGRRDYGYTF; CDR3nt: TGTGCCAGCAGCCAAGAGGGCCGAAGGGACTATGGCTACACCTTC
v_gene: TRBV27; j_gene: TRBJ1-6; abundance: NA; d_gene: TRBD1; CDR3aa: CASSPKTGWTGSPLHF; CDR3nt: TGTGCCAGCAGTCCCAAGACAGGGTGGACCGGCTCACCCCTCCACTTT
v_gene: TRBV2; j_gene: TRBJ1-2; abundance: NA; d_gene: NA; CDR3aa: CASSRQQTNYGYTF; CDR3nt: TGTGCCAGCAGTAGGCAGCAGACTAACTATGGCTACACCTTC
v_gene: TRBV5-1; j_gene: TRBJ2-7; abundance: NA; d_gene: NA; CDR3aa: CASSLQTGTIYEQYF; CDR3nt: TGCGCCAGCAGTCTACAGACAGGAACTATCTACGAGCAGTACTTC
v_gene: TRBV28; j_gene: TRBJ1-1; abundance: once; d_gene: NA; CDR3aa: CASSPNPQGRNTEAFF; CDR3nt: TGTGCCAGCAGTCCAAACCCCCAGGGTAGGAACACTGAAGCTTTCTTT
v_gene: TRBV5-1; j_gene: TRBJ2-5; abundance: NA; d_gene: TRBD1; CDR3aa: CASSLGQGRSYETQYF; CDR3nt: TGCGCCAGCAGCTTGGGACAGGGGAGGAGTTACGAGACCCAGTACTTC
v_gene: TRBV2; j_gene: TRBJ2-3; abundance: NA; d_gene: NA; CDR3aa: CASKAGSTDTQYF; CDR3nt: TGTGCCAGCAAGGCGGGAAGCACAGATACGCAGTATTTT
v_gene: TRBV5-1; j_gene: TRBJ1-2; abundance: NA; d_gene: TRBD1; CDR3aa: CASSLISSTGVGGYTF; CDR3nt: TGCGCCAGCAGTTTGATAAGCTCTACAGGGGTGGGCGGCTACACCTTC
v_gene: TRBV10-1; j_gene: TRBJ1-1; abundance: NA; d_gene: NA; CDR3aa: CASSRDGGTEAFF; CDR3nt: TGCGCCAGCAGTCGGGACGGAGGTACTGAAGCTTTCTTT
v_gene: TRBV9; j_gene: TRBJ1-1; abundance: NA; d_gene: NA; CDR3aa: CASSVGSNTEAFF; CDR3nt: TGTGCCAGCAGCGTAGGAAGTAACACTGAAGCTTTCTTT
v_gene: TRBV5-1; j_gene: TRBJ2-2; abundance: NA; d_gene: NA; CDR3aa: CASSYYRGSQGGELFF; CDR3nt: TGCGCCAGCAGCTACTATCGAGGGAGTCAGGGCGGGGAGCTGTTTTTT
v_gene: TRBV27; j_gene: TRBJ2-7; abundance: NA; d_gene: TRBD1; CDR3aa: CASRPGGFDYEQYF; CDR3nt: TGTGCCAGCAGACCAGGGGGTTTCGACTACGAGCAGTACTTC
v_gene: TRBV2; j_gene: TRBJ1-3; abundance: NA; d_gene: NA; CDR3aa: CASSGSFTGNTIYF; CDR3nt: TGTGCCAGCTCGGGCAGCTTCACTGGAAACACCATATATTTT
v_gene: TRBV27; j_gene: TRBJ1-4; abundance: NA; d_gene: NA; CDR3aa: CASSLSRGPNEKLFF; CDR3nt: TGTGCCAGCAGTTTATCTCGGGGTCCTAATGAAAAACTGTTTTTT
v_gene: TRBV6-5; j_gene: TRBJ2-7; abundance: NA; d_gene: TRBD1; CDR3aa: CASSVPGQPYEQYF; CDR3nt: TGTGCCAGCAGTGTACCGGGACAGCCCTACGAGCAGTACTTC
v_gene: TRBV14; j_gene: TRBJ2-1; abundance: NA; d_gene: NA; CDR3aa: CASSQARTERRYNEQFF; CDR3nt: TGTGCCAGCAGCCAGGCGCGGACAGAAAGACGATACAATGAGCAGTTCTTC